Each of the 30 T cell receptor beta chains below was sequenced from the same sample in a study of T cells in Graves' hyperthyroidism and ophthalmopathy. From RNA transcripts, TCR beta CDR3 regions were amplified. With the HTBI primer set, the TCR CDR3 went through a first round of RT-PCR. TCRdb reprocessed the multiplex PCR reads via MiXCR and lists one record per CDR3 protein. Of around 200,000 distinct CDR3 sequences listed, about a sixth are singletons. Sequencing was performed on blood. The receptors were gathered from a woman aged 45-65 years with Graves' hyperthyroidism.

The chain has TRBV20-1 and TRBJ1-5; 7 bases fit TRBD1. The V gene's germline CDR1 is DFQATT and CDR2 SNEGSKA (reference sequence). This CDR3 contains 13 residues. V shed 5 bases and J 7 bases; nucleotides not matched to a gene: 8. The CDR3 sequence: CSAPSRGNQPQHF. The CDR3 region has the DNA TGCAGTGCTCCAAGCAGGGGGAACCAGCCCCAGCATTTT.

This clonotype has a count of ten or more. The chain carries TRBV24-1 and TRBJ2-1; perhaps TRBD2 as D (5 bases). CDR3 length: 14 amino acids. V was trimmed by 5 bases and J by 9 bases, leaving 16 bases between them. Germline V gives CDR1 KGHDR, CDR2 SFDVKD. In DNA, the CDR3 is TGTGCCACCAGTGTAGGGTTGGGTGAGGGTGAGCAGTTCTTC. This sequence encodes CATSVGLGEGEQFF.

The chain couples TRBV5-1 to TRBJ2-4, with 11 bases lining up with TRBD2. CDR3 length equals 17 residues. The germline V gene encodes CDR1 SGHRS and CDR2 YFSETQ. V shed 0 bases, J shed 2 bases, and the junction held 4 bases outside the gene matches. CDR3 residues: CASSLVAGGHPKNIQYF. CDR3 nucleotide sequence: TGCGCCAGCAGCTTGGTAGCGGGGGGGCATCCCAAAAACATTCAGTACTTC.

This clonotype showed up many times. The chain uses TRBV6-6 and TRBJ2-2; 16 bases fit TRBD2. The CDR3 has 21 residues. With V trimmed by 2 bases and J by 1 base, 10 bases remained unmatched. Germline CDR1 reads MNHNY; CDR2 reads SVGAGI (reference sequence). CDR3 in DNA: TGTGCCAGCAGTTACCCCTCCGGGACTAGCGGGGGGGTATGGAACACCGGGGAGCTGTTTTTT. This gives the protein CASSYPSGTSGGVWNTGELFF.

This clonotype showed up many times. V is TRBV28 and J is TRBJ1-3; no clear D gene. Germline-derived CDR1 and CDR2 are MDHEN and SYDVKM. The CDR3 covers 11 residues. V lost 4 bases and J 4 bases, leaving 2 bases between the germline ends. CDR3 region: CASSSGNTIYF. The DNA for the CDR3 is TGTGCCAGCAGTTCGGGAAACACCATATATTTT.

This clonotype was counted many times. This sequence joins TRBV19 and TRBJ2-2; D call uncertain. This CDR3 is built from 14 residues. V was clipped by 6 bases and J by 6 bases, with 14 bases between them. Per germline, CDR1 LNHDA and CDR2 SQIVND (reference sequence). CDR3 coding DNA: TGTGCCAGTAGCAAGACGGCCGGCTCCGGGGAGCTGTTTTTT. Residues: CASSKTAGSGELFF.

At least ten counts were recorded for this clonotype. V and J are TRBV12-3 or TRBV12-4 and TRBJ1-1, with D possibly matching TRBD1 (5 bases). Trimming shortened V by 6 bases and J by 1 base, and 9 bases separated the two germline ends. The CDR3 runs 13 residues. The chain's CDR3 is CASRLGQNTEAFF. In DNA form, the CDR3 reads TGTGCCAGCAGACTCGGACAGAACACTGAAGCTTTCTTT.

This clonotype was seen many times. This chain links TRBV27 with TRBJ1-1; a weak D match, TRBD1 (5 bases). Germline CDR1 MNHEY, CDR2 SMNVEV (reference sequence). The CDR3 contains 12 residues. V lost 4 bases and J 6 bases, leaving 9 bases between the germline ends. The CDR3 protein is CASSSGGAEAFF. DNA for the CDR3: TGTGCCAGCAGTTCGGGGGGGGCTGAAGCTTTCTTT.

This clonotype was recorded at least ten times. V and J are TRBV5-1 and TRBJ2-7; D gene ambiguous. V shed 2 bases and J shed 4 bases, with 13 bases lying between them. The CDR3 is made up of 14 amino acids. CDR1 is SGHRS and CDR2 is YFSETQ in the germline V gene. The CDR3 nucleotides are TGCGCCAGCAGCTTCCAGTCGGGCCTGTACGAGCAGTACTTC. Its translation: CASSFQSGLYEQYF.

In this sample, this clonotype turned up a few times. The chain has TRBV20-1 and TRBJ1-1; 7 bases are a match to TRBD1. The germline gives CDR1 DFQATT, CDR2 SNEGSKA (reference sequence). V was pared by 0 bases and J by 0 bases, with 16 bases of the junction left unmatched. CDR3 length: 19 residues. This CDR3 reads CSARDGVGTEVNMNTEAFF. CDR3 nucleotide sequence: TGCAGTGCTAGAGATGGTGTGGGGACAGAAGTTAACATGAACACTGAAGCTTTCTTT.

This clonotype was recorded at least ten times. V is TRBV28 and J is TRBJ2-1; D is undetermined. Germline-derived CDR1 and CDR2 are MDHEN and SYDVKM. The V end lost 5 bases, the J end lost 4 bases, and 12 bases lay between the germline ends. The CDR3 has 14 residues. The CDR3 bases are TGTGCCAGCAGTCCCCGAGCCTTTTACAATGAGCAGTTCTTC. Amino acids: CASSPRAFYNEQFF.

This sequence joins TRBV28 and TRBJ1-6; D possibly corresponds to TRBD1 (6 bases). In germline, CDR1 is MDHEN, CDR2 SYDVKM. Trimming left V 6 bases short and J 7 bases short, with 10 bases between. CDR3 length: 13 residues. CDR3 nucleotide sequence: TGTGCCAGCAGACCGCAGGGGAATTCACCCCTCCACTTT. Encoded protein: CASRPQGNSPLHF.

The sample holds many counts of this clonotype. The chain joins TRBV9 to TRBJ2-5; 7 positions match TRBD2. V trimming: 4 bases; J trimming: 4 bases; junction bases outside the gene matches: 7. The CDR3 consists of 14 residues. Germline CDR1 SGDLS, CDR2 YYNGEE. The CDR3 coding sequence is TGTGCCAGCAGCTCTCGTCCTAGCGGAGAGACCCAGTACTTC. Translation gives CASSSRPSGETQYF.

V and J are TRBV28 and TRBJ1-2, with D possibly matching TRBD1 (5 bases). Per the germline V gene, CDR1 is MDHEN and CDR2 is SYDVKM. V lost 6 bases to trimming and J lost 4 bases, with 21 bases between them. CDR3 length: 16 amino acids. CDR3: CASSSPPMGEGYGYTF. The DNA of the CDR3 is TGTGCCAGCAGCTCTCCCCCGATGGGGGAAGGCTATGGCTACACCTTC.

This clonotype was seen ten or more times. The chain links TRBV6-5 to TRBJ1-2; D is undetermined. This CDR3 region has 13 residues. The ends were cut back, 2 bases at V and 3 bases at J, with 7 bases in the middle. Germline CDR1 and CDR2: MNHEY and SVGAGI. The CDR3 DNA reads TGTGCCAGCAGTTACGCCCAGGACTATGGCTACACCTTC. Translated, it gives CASSYAQDYGYTF.

In its sample, this clonotype was seen many times. The V gene is TRBV2, the J gene TRBJ2-1, with 12 bases identical to TRBD1. V dropped 5 bases and J dropped 7; count of bases not matched to a gene: 9. The CDR3 totals 16 residues. Per germline, CDR1 SNHLY and CDR2 FYNNEI. The DNA for the CDR3 is TGTGCCAGCAGTCCAGCGGGACAGGGGGCGGGAAATGAGCAGTTCTTC. Protein product: CASSPAGQGAGNEQFF.

This clonotype was seen at least ten times. The gene calls are TRBV7-6 and TRBJ2-5, with D unresolved. Germline V lookup: CDR1 SGHVS, CDR2 FNYEAQ. V gave up 2 bases and J gave up 3 bases, with 10 bases separating them. The CDR3 has 14 amino acids. CDR3 loop: CASSLLRAKETQYF. The CDR3 region has the DNA TGTGCCAGCAGCTTACTCCGGGCTAAAGAGACCCAGTACTTC.

This rearrangement joins TRBV28 to TRBJ1-1; TRBD1 might be the D (5 bases). CDR1 is MDHEN and CDR2 is SYDVKM in the germline V gene. V lost 6 bases and J lost 11, with 16 bases in between. There are 12 residues in the CDR3. The CDR3 spells CASRLTGTLAFF. The CDR3 coding sequence is TGTGCCAGCAGACTGACCGGGACTTTGGCTTTCTTT.

This clonotype was picked up many times. The V gene is TRBV28, the J gene TRBJ1-2; the D gene is possibly TRBD1 (6 bases). V was shortened by 5 bases and J by 6 bases, with 16 bases between the two germline ends. The length of the CDR3 is 14 residues. The germline gives CDR1 MDHEN, CDR2 SYDVKM. CDR3 coding DNA: TGTGCCAGCAGTCCCCCGTACAGGGAGCATGGCTACACCTTC. It specifies CASSPPYREHGYTF.

This clonotype was picked up a small number of times. V usage is TRBV4-1 and J usage is TRBJ2-5; 7 bases line up with TRBD1. The CDR3 covers 15 residues. V gave up 2 bases and J gave up 6 bases; unmatched junction bases: 9. Germline-derived CDR1 and CDR2 are MGHRA and YSYEKL. CDR3 bases: TGCGCCAGCAGCCAACCCCGACAGGGTCGAAAGACCCAGTACTTC. Amino acids: CASSQPRQGRKTQYF.

This clonotype was found a few times. The chain has TRBV20-1 and TRBJ1-3; D ambiguous. This CDR3 spans 12 amino acids. Germline CDR1 DFQATT, CDR2 SNEGSKA (reference sequence). Trimming pared 3 bases from V and 4 bases from J, leaving 7 bases between. CDR3: CSARREGNTIYF. Written as DNA, the CDR3 is TGCAGTGCTAGGAGGGAAGGAAACACCATATATTTT.

This chain connects TRBV5-1 to TRBJ2-6; the D call may be TRBD1 or TRBD2 (5 bases each). Germline CDR1 reads SGHRS; CDR2 reads YFSETQ. CDR3 length: 17 amino acids. Deletions cut 4 bases from V and 1 base from J, with 15 bases between. CDR3 in DNA: TGCGCCAGCAGCCCGAACCCAGGGAGATCTGGGGCCAACGTCCTGACTTTC. It yields the protein CASSPNPGRSGANVLTF.

The table lists this clonotype with many counts. V is TRBV11-3 and J is TRBJ1-1, with D hard to call. The ends were cut back, 0 bases at V and 5 bases at J, with 7 bases in the middle. This CDR3 is built from 13 residues. The V gene's germline CDR1 is SGHNT and CDR2 YENEEA. In DNA, the CDR3 is TGTGCCAGCAGCTTAGATGTGGTGACTGAAGCTTTCTTT. Its protein is CASSLDVVTEAFF.

This clonotype was counted many times. The rearrangement joins TRBV2 to TRBJ1-5, with 8 positions matching TRBD1. Trimming took 7 bases from V and 4 from J; bases not matched to a gene: 6. The CDR3 runs to 14 residues. Germline V CDR1 and CDR2: SNHLY, FYNNEI. The CDR3 reads CASNDRQGNQPQHF. The CDR3 DNA reads as TGTGCCAGCAACGATCGACAGGGGAATCAGCCCCAGCATTTT.

This clonotype was seen many times. The chain couples TRBV5-1 to TRBJ1-5; D gene unclear. Germline-derived CDR1 and CDR2 are SGHRS and YFSETQ. This CDR3 is 14 amino acids long. Trimming took off 4 bases at V and 6 bases at J, with 14 bases between the two ends. In nucleotides, the CDR3 is TGCGCCAGCAGCCGGGTTCTGGGTGGTCAGCCCCAGCATTTT. Translation: CASSRVLGGQPQHF. The whole variable domain, remainder taken from reference TRBV5-1 and TRBJ1-5, is KAGVTQTPRYLIKTRGQQVTLSCSPISGHRSVSWYQQTPGQGLQFLFEYFSETQRNKGNFPGRFSGRQFSNSRSEMNVSTLELGDSALYLCASSRVLGGQPQHFGDGTRLSIL.

This clonotype has at least ten counts. The genes are TRBV5-1 and TRBJ2-7, with 7 bases fitting TRBD1. The J segment lost 5 bases and the V segment lost 2 bases, leaving 7 bases of the junction unmatched. Germline V lookup: CDR1 SGHRS, CDR2 YFSETQ. The CDR3 spans 14 residues. The CDR3 DNA is TGCGCCAGCAGCTTCCTGACAGGGTCGGACGAGCAGTACTTC. This encodes CASSFLTGSDEQYF.

This clonotype was found many times. The chain employs TRBV20-1 and TRBJ1-1, with D hard to call. V dropped 0 bases and J dropped 0 bases, with 8 bases sitting between them. CDR1 is DFQATT and CDR2 is SNEGSKA in the germline V gene (reference sequence). The CDR3 extends over 14 amino acids. The CDR3 DNA sequence: TGCAGTGCTAGAGAGACAAGCATGAACACTGAAGCTTTCTTT. Its translation is CSARETSMNTEAFF.

In regard to this clonotype: This clone may be a read error of a much larger clone one base away. The CDR3 DNA reads TGTGCCGGCAGCTTAGTAAGGGGACAGGGACAAGAGACCCAGTACTTC. Protein sequence: CAGSLVRGQGQETQYF. The J gene is TRBJ2-5, the V gene TRBV7-8; 9 bases match TRBD1. The germline V gene encodes CDR1 SGHVS and CDR2 FQNEAQ. The CDR3 length is 16 residues.

J is TRBJ2-7 and V is TRBV13; perhaps D is TRBD1 or TRBD2 (5 bases each). Trimming cost V 5 bases and J 4 bases, with 12 bases left between them. CDR3 size: 13 residues. Germline loops: CDR1 PRHDT, CDR2 FYEKMQ (reference sequence). CDR3 residues: CASSQGPLYEQYF. The CDR3 coding sequence is TGTGCCAGCAGCCAGGGACCTCTTTACGAGCAGTACTTC.

This clonotype was seen repeatedly, ten times or more. This sequence joins TRBV2 and TRBJ1-6; D perhaps matches TRBD1 (6 bases). The V end lost 11 bases, the J end lost 9 bases, and 14 bases lay between the germline ends. The CDR3 sequence is 12 residues long. Germline loops: CDR1 SNHLY, CDR2 FYNNEI. The CDR3 loop reads CAGGTLSSPLHF. The DNA for the CDR3 is TGTGCCGGCGGGACATTATCTTCACCCCTCCACTTT.